By sample share, the clone carrying this T cell receptor (beta chain) is medium-sized. Antigen specificity is unknown. The germline CDR1 and CDR2 sequences are SGHRS and YFSETQ. V shed 2 bases and J 2 bases; nucleotides not matched to a gene: 4. This CDR3 has 14 residues. The data are from a study of breast tumors, draining lymph nodes, adjacent tissues. General study points: Luminal-like breast cancer showed significantly higher tumor–nontumor repertoire similarity than basal-like. Most tumor T cells seemingly derive from lymph node, then expand in tumor. The lymph node origin of tumor T cells was framed as consistent with a hypothesis, not demonstrated.

Breast cancer patients provided tissue from their axillary draining lymph nodes. TCRdb re-derived calls from the multiplex PCR reads in MiXCR, one entry per CDR3 protein. The table lists roughly 80,000 distinct CDR3 sequences, roughly a fifth of them singletons, with about 2.4% in the top ten. The chain employs TRBV5-1 and TRBJ2-7; 7 nucleotides match TRBD1. Specimen: axillary lymph node tissue. This clonotype originated in a female donor with breast cancer. Some clones in this sample may be carry-over from other donors' samples. CDR3 loop: CASSFRDSTYEQYF. The CDR3 DNA follows: TGCGCCAGCAGCTTCCGGGACAGTACCTACGAGCAGTACTTC.